The clone carrying this T cell receptor beta chain was detected once. Germline V gives CDR1 MNHEY, CDR2 SMNVEV (reference sequence). The CDR3 has 14 amino acids. The V and J ends lost 7 bases and 6 bases, in that order; junction bases with no gene match: 5. This entry belongs to a study of blood T cell repertoires in COVID-19. Overall study: Sample material is recorded as cDNA or gDNA derived from T cells, B-cell-depleted T cells, or PBMCs.

Donors were grouped by their self-reported clinical history. Authors' analysis steps: Amplification with reference gene primers provided the estimates of nucleated cell counts. Only in-frame clones appear in the TCRdb table, and some are missing; sequencing was by immunoSEQ multiplex PCR. For V, J and clone size, that table is used; D and trimming come from the DNA. The sample has over 300,000 clones, more than 75% seen once. This chain connects TRBV27 to TRBJ1-4, with 10 bases aligning to TRBD1. The source is a woman in her 30s with acute COVID-19. The sample was PBMCs or T cells enriched from blood (not recorded which). CDR3 nucleotide sequence: TGTGCCAGCACCCCGACAGGGGGCTATGAAAAACTGTTTTTT. Translated: CASTPTGGYEKLFF.